These T cell receptor beta chains were read from a single sample in a study of cytomegalovirus exposure and HLA in healthy donors. The method was immunoSEQ multiplex PCR; TCRdb's version includes in-frame clones alone and lacks a portion of them. The sample consists of some 110,000 clones, about 85% of them appearing once. Material for sequencing was PBMCs. The receptors originated from a woman in her late teens or twenties in good health and CMV-seropositive. Both conserved end residues are part of each CDR3. Each record gives: V gene, J gene, CDR3 length, CDR3 protein.

TRBV11-2,TRBJ1-5,16,CASSLVGRGGLEAQHF
TRBV25-1,TRBJ1-1,14,CASSDGQSSAEAFF
TRBV11-1,TRBJ1-4,13,CASSRGGNEKLFF
TRBV6-5,TRBJ2-1,16,CASSFRVAGGPRRQFF
TRBV9,TRBJ1-5,16,CASSVGGQGLGQPQHF
TRBV27,TRBJ2-6,16,CASSTLTVSGANVLTF
TRBV6-5,TRBJ2-3,13,CASSYTNRDTQYF
TRBV21-1,TRBJ2-7,16,CASSKGIGAGDYEQYF
TRBV5-5,TRBJ1-1,14,CATMQGAMNTEAFF
TRBV6-1,TRBJ2-1,12,CASSEGGHEQFF
TRBV28,TRBJ2-7,14,CASRNRGALYEQYF
TRBV7-6,TRBJ2-7,15,CASSRAGTNDYEQYF
TRBV6-5,TRBJ2-1,15,CASSYRLAGGNEQFF